This entry is about one T cell receptor beta chain. Its antigen is not identified. The PCR made use of 60 Vbeta and 13 Jbeta primers. Some clones are missing from TCRdb's copy, which holds only in-frame ones; the method was immunoSEQ multiplex PCR. The sample totals under 250,000 clones. This sample is part of a study of cytomegalovirus exposure and HLA in healthy donors. Study overall: Genotyping of roughly 400 donors showed that 70% to 90% belonged to the Caucasian-associated ancestry cluster. Overall study results and limits: Some segments of the V type, notably TRBV6-2 and TRBV6-3, were excluded as indistinguishable.

Germline loops: CDR1 SGHAT, CDR2 FQNNGV. V was clipped by 4 bases and J by 11 bases, with 14 bases between them. This CDR3 has 13 amino acids. The V gene is TRBV11-2, the J gene TRBJ2-2; D unresolved. The TCR comes from a girl aged 2 to 10 in good health and CMV-seropositive. The sequenced sample consisted of PBMCs. This CDR3 reads CASSSLGYLELFF. CDR3 DNA sequence: TGTGCCAGCAGCTCACTCGGGTACTTAGAGCTGTTTTTT. Full variable domain (outside the CDR3, taken from reference TRBV11-2 and TRBJ2-2): EAGVAQSPRYKIIEKRQSVAFWCNPISGHATLYWYQQILGQGPKLLIQFQNNGVVDDSQLPKDRFSAERLKGVDSTLKIQPAKLEDSAVYLCASSSLGYLELFFGEGSRLTVL.